The 21 T cell receptor beta chains listed next were all sequenced from one sample in a study of cytomegalovirus exposure and HLA in healthy donors. PCR primers comprised 60 Vbeta and 13 Jbeta primers. TCRdb keeps only in-frame clones here, not all; method: immunoSEQ multiplex PCR. Altogether 100,000 to 150,000 clones are present, about 74% being singletons, with the ten largest covering 2.7%. Sequenced material: PBMCs. These receptors originate from a woman aged 40 to 49 in good health and CMV-seropositive.

The CDR3 region is CASSSSRYEKLFF. DNA of the CDR3: TGTGCCAGTAGTTCCTCTCGGTATGAAAAACTGTTTTTT. The genes are TRBV19 and TRBJ1-4; no definite D call. CDR1 is LNHDA, CDR2 SQIVND, per germline (reference sequence). The length of the CDR3 is 13 residues. Between the trimmed V and J ends, which lost 5 bases and 6 bases, there was a span of 10 bases.

The rearrangement joins TRBV6-4 to TRBJ2-2; 8 bases match TRBD1. J lost 1 base, V lost 9 bases, and 7 bases had no gene match. This CDR3 contains 15 residues. Germline-derived CDR1 and CDR2 are MRHNA and SNTAGT. The DNA for the CDR3 is TGTGCCAGGACTACAGGGGGTCAGAACACCGGGGAGCTGTTTTTT. This codes for CARTTGGQNTGELFF.

The rearrangement uses TRBV19 and TRBJ2-5; 12 nucleotides match TRBD2. Per the germline V gene, CDR1 is LNHDA and CDR2 is SQIVND (reference sequence). The CDR3 contains 15 residues. V dropped 5 bases and J dropped 4; count of bases not matched to a gene: 5. DNA of the CDR3: TGTGCCAGTAGTCCACTAGCGGGGGGATCAGAGACCCAGTACTTC. Translating gives CASSPLAGGSETQYF.

This clone appeared a single time. This sequence joins TRBV7-9 and TRBJ2-3; 12 nucleotides align to TRBD2. The CDR3 runs 17 residues. V gave up 3 bases and J gave up 3 bases; unmatched junction bases: 7. The germline gives CDR1 SEHNR, CDR2 FQNEAQ (reference sequence). The CDR3 nucleotides read TGTGCCAGCAGCTTGGACAGGACTAGCGGGACAACAGATACGCAGTATTTT. Translation gives CASSLDRTSGTTDTQYF. Full variable domain (outside the CDR3, taken from reference TRBV7-9 and TRBJ2-3): DTGVSQNPRHKITKRGQNVTFRCDPISEHNRLYWYRQTLGQGPEFLTYFQNEAQLEKSRLLSDRFSAERPKGSFSTLEIQRTEQGDSAMYLCASSLDRTSGTTDTQYFGPGTRLTVL.

This clone was counted a few times. CDR3 in amino acids: CASSRPYEKLFF. The CDR3 DNA reads TGCGCCAGCAGCCGGCCATATGAAAAACTGTTTTTT. The J gene is TRBJ1-4, the V gene TRBV4-1, with unresolved D. Germline lookup yields CDR1 MGHRA and CDR2 YSYEKL. The CDR3 totals 12 residues. V shed 4 bases and J shed 6 bases, with 6 bases lying between them.

The chain recombines TRBV4-1 with TRBJ2-3, with TRBD1 as a possible D gene (6 bases). With 1 base removed from V and 2 bases from J, the gap between germline ends came to 16 bases. The CDR3 runs 17 residues. Germline V gene lookup returns CDR1 MGHRA and CDR2 YSYEKL. CDR3 in DNA: TGCGCCAGCAGCCAAGTGTGGACAGAACTAAACACAGATACGCAGTATTTT. Its protein product is CASSQVWTELNTDTQYF.

CDR3 amino acids: CASRDRVTSGANVLTF. As DNA, the CDR3 is TGTGCCAGCAGGGACAGGGTGACCTCTGGGGCCAACGTCCTGACTTTC. V and J are TRBV2 and TRBJ2-6, with TRBD1 matching over 8 bases. The CDR3 extends over 16 amino acids. V lost 6 bases and J lost 0; bases outside the gene matches: 4. Per the germline V gene, CDR1 is SNHLY and CDR2 is FYNNEI.

The chain combines TRBV7-6 with TRBJ2-5, with TRBD1 matching 9 bases. The junction had 4 bases not matched to a gene; V was cut back by 1 base and J by 4 bases. Germline V lookup: CDR1 SGHVS, CDR2 FNYEAQ. The CDR3 spans 15 residues. The CDR3 DNA reads as TGTGCCAGCAGCTTAGGGGGACAGGGCGCAGAGACCCAGTACTTC. This encodes CASSLGGQGAETQYF.

The chain recombines TRBV14 with TRBJ1-6; possible D gene TRBD1, 5 bases. This CDR3 comprises 16 residues. In germline, CDR1 is SGHDN, CDR2 FVKESK. Trimming cost V 3 bases and J 7 bases, with 16 bases left between them. CDR3 loop: CASSQRGRGLNSPLHF. The CDR3 DNA reads TGTGCCAGCAGCCAGCGTGGGCGGGGCTTAAATTCACCCCTCCACTTT.

This clone appeared a single time. This chain links TRBV5-1 with TRBJ1-5; D not certain. Per the germline V gene, CDR1 is SGHRS and CDR2 is YFSETQ. V was clipped by 0 bases and J by 11 bases, with 27 bases between them. CDR3 length: 18 amino acids. CDR3 nucleotide sequence: TGCGCCAGCAGCTTGGATATGGTGGGGTTGGGAGCGGAATCAGCCCAGCATTTT. Its translation: CASSLDMVGLGAESAQHF.

V is TRBV4-2 and J is TRBJ1-5; 12 bases match TRBD1. The CDR3 is 16 amino acids. The junction had 4 bases not matched to a gene; V was cut back by 3 bases and J by 4 bases. In germline, CDR1 is LGHNA, CDR2 YNFKEQ. The chain's CDR3 is CASSQPGQGANQPQHF. CDR3 in DNA: TGTGCCAGCAGCCAGCCGGGACAGGGGGCAAATCAGCCCCAGCATTTT.

The chain has TRBV7-2 and TRBJ2-1, with D perhaps matching TRBD1 (7 bases). This CDR3 contains 15 residues. Germline CDR1 and CDR2: SGHTA and FQGNSA. The V gene lost 3 bases and the J gene lost 7 bases, with 16 bases spanning the gap. The CDR3 region is CASSLEGAVWNEQFF. CDR3 nucleotide sequence: TGTGCCAGCAGCTTGGAGGGGGCAGTCTGGAATGAGCAGTTCTTC.

The V and J genes are TRBV5-4 and TRBJ2-3; 8 nucleotides match TRBD1. The V gene end was trimmed by 0 bases and the J gene end by 0 bases; junction bases not matched to a gene: 0. The V gene's germline CDR1 is SGHNT and CDR2 YYREEE (reference sequence). This CDR3 is 15 amino acids long. CDR3 DNA sequence: TGTGCCAGCAGCTTGGGGGACAGGAGCACAGATACGCAGTATTTT. As protein: CASSLGDRSTDTQYF.

Only a few counts were recorded for this clone. V is TRBV7-9 and J is TRBJ1-1; D gene ambiguous. The CDR3 sequence is 15 residues long. CDR1 is SEHNR and CDR2 is FQNEAQ in the germline V gene (reference sequence). V was cut by 5 bases and J by 5 bases, with 18 bases left in between. The DNA for the CDR3 is TGTGCCAGCAGCCCATACTCCTCCGCGGAAACTGAAGCTTTCTTT. It specifies CASSPYSSAETEAFF.

This chain uses TRBV5-1 with TRBJ2-7, with TRBD2 identical over 7 bases. J lost 5 bases, V lost 3 bases, and 2 bases had no gene match. CDR3 length: 12 residues. Germline values: CDR1 SGHRS, CDR2 YFSETQ. CDR3 protein: CASSSGGDEQYF. DNA for the CDR3: TGCGCCAGCAGCTCTGGGGGGGACGAGCAGTACTTC.

The J gene is TRBJ2-6, the V gene TRBV4-1, with a weak D call TRBD1 (7 bases). Germline loops: CDR1 MGHRA, CDR2 YSYEKL. CDR3 length: 17 amino acids. The ends were cut back, 4 bases at V and 4 bases at J, with 17 bases in the middle. The CDR3 nucleotides read TGCGCCAGCAGCCTGGGGCAGGGGGGAATCGGGGCCAACGTCCTGACTTTC. Encoded protein: CASSLGQGGIGANVLTF.

V and J are TRBV4-3 and TRBJ2-3; TRBD1 matches 8 bases. Trimming took 0 bases from V and 3 from J; bases not matched to a gene: 2. The V gene's germline CDR1 is LGHNA and CDR2 YSLEER. This CDR3 spans 15 amino acids. CDR3 in DNA: TGCGCCAGCAGCCAAGAGCAGGGGGCGACAGATACGCAGTATTTT. This translates into CASSQEQGATDTQYF.

V is TRBV6-5 and J is TRBJ2-5, with TRBD1 as a possible D gene (7 bases). CDR1 is MNHEY, CDR2 SVGAGI, per germline. CDR3 length: 16 amino acids. With 0 bases removed from V and 4 bases from J, the gap between germline ends came to 15 bases. CDR3 coding DNA: TGTGCCAGCAGTTACTCGGATGGAGGGGGCGGAGAGACCCAGTACTTC. Translated, it gives CASSYSDGGGGETQYF.

This clone appeared many times. The chain couples TRBV10-2 to TRBJ2-7; D ambiguous. The V end was cut by 2 bases, the J end by 0 bases, with 5 bases between. Looked up from germline, CDR1 is WSHSY and CDR2 is SAAADI. The CDR3 consists of 13 residues. The DNA for the CDR3 is TGCGCCAGCAGTGAGCTGAGCTCCTACGAGCAGTACTTC. It is translated as CASSELSSYEQYF.

This CDR3 reads CASSTRLDQALHF. The CDR3 DNA reads TGTGCCAGCAGCACCCGCTTAGACCAGGCCCTCCACTTT. The rearrangement links TRBV16 to TRBJ1-6, with unresolved D. The germline V and J ends were trimmed by 5 bases and 14 bases, with 16 bases remaining between them. The CDR3 spans 13 residues. The V gene's germline CDR1 is KGHSY and CDR2 FQNENV.

Remarks on this clone: At one end the junction does not follow the germline gene, possibly because of a read error. V is TRBV7-7 and J is TRBJ2-3; TRBD2 matches 13 bases. The CDR3 extends over 17 amino acids. Germline CDR1 is SSHAT and CDR2 is FNYEAQ (reference sequence). Here the CDR3 reads CASSRGLAGSGTDTQYF. For the CDR3, the DNA is TGTGCTAGCAGCCGGGGACTAGCGGGATCCGGCACAGATACGCAGTATTTT.